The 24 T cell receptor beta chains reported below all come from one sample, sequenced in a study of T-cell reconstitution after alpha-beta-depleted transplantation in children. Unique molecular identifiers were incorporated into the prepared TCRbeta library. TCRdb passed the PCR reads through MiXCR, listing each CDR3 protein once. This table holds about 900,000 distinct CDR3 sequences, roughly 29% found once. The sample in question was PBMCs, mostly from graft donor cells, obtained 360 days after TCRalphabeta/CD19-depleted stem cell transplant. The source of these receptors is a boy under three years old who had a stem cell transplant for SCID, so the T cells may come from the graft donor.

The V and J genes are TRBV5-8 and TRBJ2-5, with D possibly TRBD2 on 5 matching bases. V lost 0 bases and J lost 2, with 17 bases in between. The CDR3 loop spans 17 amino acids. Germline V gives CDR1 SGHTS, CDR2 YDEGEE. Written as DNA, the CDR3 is TGTGCCAGCAGCTTGGGGACCGTGAGGGCGCCGCAAGAGACCCAGTACTTC. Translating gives CASSLGTVRAPQETQYF. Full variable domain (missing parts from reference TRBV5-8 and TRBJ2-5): EAGVTQSPTHLIKTRGQQATLRCSPISGHTSVYWYQQALGLGLQFLLWYDEGEERNRGNFPPRFSGRQFPNYSSELNVNALELEDSALYLCASSLGTVRAPQETQYFGPGTRLLVL.

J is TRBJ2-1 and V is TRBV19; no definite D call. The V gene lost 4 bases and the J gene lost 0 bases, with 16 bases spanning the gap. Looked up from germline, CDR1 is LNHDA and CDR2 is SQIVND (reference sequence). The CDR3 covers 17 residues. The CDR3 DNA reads TGTGCCAGTAGTACCTCCCTCGCGGCCAGCTCCTACAATGAGCAGTTCTTC. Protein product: CASSTSLAASSYNEQFF.

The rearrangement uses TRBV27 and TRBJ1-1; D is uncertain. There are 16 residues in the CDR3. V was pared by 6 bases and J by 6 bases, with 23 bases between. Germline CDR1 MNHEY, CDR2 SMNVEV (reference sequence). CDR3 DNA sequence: TGTGCCAGCAGCTCATTGGGTTGGGTTGAGAGTCCTGAAGCTTTCTTT. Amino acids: CASSSLGWVESPEAFF.

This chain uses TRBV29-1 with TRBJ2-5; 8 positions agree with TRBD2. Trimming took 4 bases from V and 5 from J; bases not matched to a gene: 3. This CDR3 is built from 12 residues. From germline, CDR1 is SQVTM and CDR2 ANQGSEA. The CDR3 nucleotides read TGCAGCGTTGCGGGGGGGCTGGAGACCCAGTACTTC. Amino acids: CSVAGGLETQYF.

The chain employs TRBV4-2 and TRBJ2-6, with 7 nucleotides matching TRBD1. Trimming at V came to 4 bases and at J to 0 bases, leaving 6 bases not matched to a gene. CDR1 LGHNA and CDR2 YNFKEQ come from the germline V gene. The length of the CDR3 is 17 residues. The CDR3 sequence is CASSPEGASSGANVLTF. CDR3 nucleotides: TGTGCCAGCAGCCCAGAGGGGGCGAGCTCTGGGGCCAACGTCCTGACTTTC.

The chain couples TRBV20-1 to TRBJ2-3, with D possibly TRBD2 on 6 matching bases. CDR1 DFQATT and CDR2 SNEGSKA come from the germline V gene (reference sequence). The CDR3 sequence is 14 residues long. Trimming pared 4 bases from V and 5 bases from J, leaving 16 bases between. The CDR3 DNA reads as TGCAGTGCTACTGCCGGGACTCTGCAAGATACGCAGTATTTT. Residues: CSATAGTLQDTQYF.

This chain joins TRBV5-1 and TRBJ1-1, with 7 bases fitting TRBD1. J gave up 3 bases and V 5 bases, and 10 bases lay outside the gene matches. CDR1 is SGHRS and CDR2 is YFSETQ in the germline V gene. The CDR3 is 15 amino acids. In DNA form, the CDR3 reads TGCGCCAGCAGTCGATCGTTACAGGGGCACACTGAAGCTTTCTTT. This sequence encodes CASSRSLQGHTEAFF.

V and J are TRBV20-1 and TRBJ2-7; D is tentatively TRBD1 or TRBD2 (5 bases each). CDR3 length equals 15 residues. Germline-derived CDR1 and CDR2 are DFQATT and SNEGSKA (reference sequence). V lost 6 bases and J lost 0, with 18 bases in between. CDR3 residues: CSASPGPSASYEQYF. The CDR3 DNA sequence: TGCAGTGCCTCACCGGGACCGAGTGCCTCCTACGAGCAGTACTTC.

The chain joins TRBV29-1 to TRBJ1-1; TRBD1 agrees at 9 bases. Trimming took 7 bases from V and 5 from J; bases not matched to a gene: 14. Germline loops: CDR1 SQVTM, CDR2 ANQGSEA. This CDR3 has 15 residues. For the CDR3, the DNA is TGCAGCGCCCGGTTGGGGACAGGGAGGCGAACTGAAGCTTTCTTT. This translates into CSARLGTGRRTEAFF.

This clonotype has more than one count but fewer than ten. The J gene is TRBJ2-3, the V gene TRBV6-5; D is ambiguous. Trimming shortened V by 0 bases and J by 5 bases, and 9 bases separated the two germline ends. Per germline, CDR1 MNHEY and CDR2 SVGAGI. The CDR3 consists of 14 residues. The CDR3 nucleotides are TGTGCCAGCAGTTACTCGTTACAAGGAGATACGCAGTATTTT. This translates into CASSYSLQGDTQYF.

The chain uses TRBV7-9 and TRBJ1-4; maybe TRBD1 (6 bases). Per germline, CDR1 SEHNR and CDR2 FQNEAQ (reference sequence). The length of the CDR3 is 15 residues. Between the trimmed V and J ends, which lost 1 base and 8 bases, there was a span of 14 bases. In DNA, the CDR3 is TGTGCCAGCAGCTTAGGGGGCAGGGGAAAAGAAAAACTGTTTTTT. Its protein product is CASSLGGRGKEKLFF.

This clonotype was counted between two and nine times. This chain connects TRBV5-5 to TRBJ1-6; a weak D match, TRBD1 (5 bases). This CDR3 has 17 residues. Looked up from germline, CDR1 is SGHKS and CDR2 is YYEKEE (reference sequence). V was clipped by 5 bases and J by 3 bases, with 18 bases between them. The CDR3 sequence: CASSYRTLGSYNSPLHF. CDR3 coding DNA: TGTGCCAGCAGTTACAGGACCCTAGGGAGCTATAATTCACCCCTCCACTTT.

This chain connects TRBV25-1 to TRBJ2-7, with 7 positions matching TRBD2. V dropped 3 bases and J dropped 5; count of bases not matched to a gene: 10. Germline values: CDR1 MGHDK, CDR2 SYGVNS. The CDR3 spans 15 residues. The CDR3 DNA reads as TGTGCCAGCAGTGAGTTTGCGGGAGTCAGAAACGAGCAGTACTTC. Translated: CASSEFAGVRNEQYF.

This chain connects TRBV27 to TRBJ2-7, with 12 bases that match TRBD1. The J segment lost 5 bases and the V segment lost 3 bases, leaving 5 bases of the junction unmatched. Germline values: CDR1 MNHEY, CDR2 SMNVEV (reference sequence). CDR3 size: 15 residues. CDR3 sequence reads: CASSFQRDRGHEQYF. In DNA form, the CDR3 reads TGTGCCAGCAGTTTTCAGCGGGACAGGGGGCACGAGCAGTACTTC.

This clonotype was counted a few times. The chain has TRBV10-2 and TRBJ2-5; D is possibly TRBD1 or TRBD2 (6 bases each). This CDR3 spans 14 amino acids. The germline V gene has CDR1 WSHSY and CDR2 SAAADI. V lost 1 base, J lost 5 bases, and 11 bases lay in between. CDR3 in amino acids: CASSELLGGETQYF. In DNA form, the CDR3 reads TGCGCCAGCAGTGAGTTGCTAGGGGGGGAGACCCAGTACTTC.

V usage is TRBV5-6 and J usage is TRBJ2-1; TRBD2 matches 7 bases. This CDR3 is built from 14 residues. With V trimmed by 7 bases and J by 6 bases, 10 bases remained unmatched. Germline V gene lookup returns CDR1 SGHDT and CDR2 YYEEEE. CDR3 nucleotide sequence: TGTGCCAGCTCGGAGACTAGCATCCTCAATGAGCAGTTCTTC. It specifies CASSETSILNEQFF. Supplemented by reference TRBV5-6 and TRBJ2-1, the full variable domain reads DAGVTQSPTHLIKTRGQQVTLRCSPKSGHDTVSWYQQALGQGPQFIFQYYEEEERQRGNFPDRFSGHQFPNYSSELNVNALLLGDSALYLCASSETSILNEQFFGPGTRLTVL.

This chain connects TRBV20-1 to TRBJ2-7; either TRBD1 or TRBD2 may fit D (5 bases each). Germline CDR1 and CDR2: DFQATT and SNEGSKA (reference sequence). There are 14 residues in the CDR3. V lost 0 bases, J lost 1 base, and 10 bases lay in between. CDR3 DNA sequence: TGCAGTGCTAGAGATGCCAGGGAGTCCTACGAGCAGTACTTC. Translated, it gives CSARDARESYEQYF.

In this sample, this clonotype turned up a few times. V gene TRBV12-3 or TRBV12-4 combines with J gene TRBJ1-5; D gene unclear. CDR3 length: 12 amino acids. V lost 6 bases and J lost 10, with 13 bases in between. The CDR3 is CASSLFVNPQHF. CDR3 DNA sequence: TGTGCCAGCAGCCTCTTTGTTAATCCCCAGCATTTT.

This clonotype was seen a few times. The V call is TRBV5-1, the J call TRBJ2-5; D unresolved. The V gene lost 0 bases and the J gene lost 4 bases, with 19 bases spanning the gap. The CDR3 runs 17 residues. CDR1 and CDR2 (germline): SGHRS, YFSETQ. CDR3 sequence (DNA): TGCGCCAGCAGCTTGGACGGAAGAGGAGTCTTGCGAGAGACCCAGTACTTC. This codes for CASSLDGRGVLRETQYF.

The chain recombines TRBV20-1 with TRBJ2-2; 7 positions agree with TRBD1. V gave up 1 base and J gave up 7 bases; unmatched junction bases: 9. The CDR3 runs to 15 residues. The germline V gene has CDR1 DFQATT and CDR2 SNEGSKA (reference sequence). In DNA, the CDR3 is TGCAGTGCTAGAGTCCAGGACAGGCGCGGCGGGGAGCTGTTTTTT. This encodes CSARVQDRRGGELFF.

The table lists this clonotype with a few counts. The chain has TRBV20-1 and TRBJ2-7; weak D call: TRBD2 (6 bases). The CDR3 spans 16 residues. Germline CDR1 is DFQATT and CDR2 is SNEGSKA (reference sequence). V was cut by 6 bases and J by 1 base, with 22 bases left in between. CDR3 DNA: TGCAGTGCCCCAACCCGACAGAGTGGGAGGTCCTACGAGCAGTACTTC. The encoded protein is CSAPTRQSGRSYEQYF.

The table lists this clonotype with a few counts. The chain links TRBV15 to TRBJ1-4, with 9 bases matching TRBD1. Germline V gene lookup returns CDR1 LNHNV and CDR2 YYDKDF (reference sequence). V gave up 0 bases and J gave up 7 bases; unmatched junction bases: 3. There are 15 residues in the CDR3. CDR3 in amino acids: CATSREQGASEKLFF. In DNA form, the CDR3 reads TGTGCCACCAGCAGAGAACAGGGGGCAAGTGAAAAACTGTTTTTT.

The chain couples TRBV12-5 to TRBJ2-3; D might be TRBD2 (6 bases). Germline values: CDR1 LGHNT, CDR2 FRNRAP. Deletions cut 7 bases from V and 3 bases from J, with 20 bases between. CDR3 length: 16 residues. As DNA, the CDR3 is TGTGCTAGTGCTCCACCGGGACTTACATCGACAGATACGCAGTATTTT. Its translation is CASAPPGLTSTDTQYF.

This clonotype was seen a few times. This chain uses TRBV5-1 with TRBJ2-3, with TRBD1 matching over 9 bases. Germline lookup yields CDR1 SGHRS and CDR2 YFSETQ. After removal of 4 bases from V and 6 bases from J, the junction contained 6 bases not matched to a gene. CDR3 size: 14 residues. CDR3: CASSRDRALDTQYF. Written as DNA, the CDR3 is TGCGCCAGCAGCCGGGACAGGGCATTGGATACGCAGTATTTT.